The T cell receptor beta chain described here comes from a study of vaccination and CD4 T cells after COVID-19. Treatment denoted: roughly ten-day PBMC culture with coronavirus spike peptide pools or control peptides (ViraFEST assay). V dropped 3 bases and J dropped 1; count of bases not matched to a gene: 2. This CDR3 is built from 15 residues. Germline values: CDR1 KGHSH, CDR2 LQKENI. An Oncomine TCR Beta short-read assay was used to sequence the DNA from cultured CD4+ T cells. TCRdb independently ran MiXCR on the PCR reads; one entry per CDR3 protein. The sample has about 8,900 distinct CDR3 sequences; roughly three fifths are singletons. Note on this clonotype: The antigen remains unidentified.

This clonotype was sampled from a human donor who had recovered from COVID-19. The chain carries TRBV18 and TRBJ2-5; 10 bases line up with TRBD1. Sequenced sample: CD4+ T cells from blood, cultured in vitro. The CDR3 DNA reads as TGTGCCAGCTCACCGGGACAGGGGTTCCAAGAGACCCAGTACTTC. This sequence encodes CASSPGQGFQETQYF.